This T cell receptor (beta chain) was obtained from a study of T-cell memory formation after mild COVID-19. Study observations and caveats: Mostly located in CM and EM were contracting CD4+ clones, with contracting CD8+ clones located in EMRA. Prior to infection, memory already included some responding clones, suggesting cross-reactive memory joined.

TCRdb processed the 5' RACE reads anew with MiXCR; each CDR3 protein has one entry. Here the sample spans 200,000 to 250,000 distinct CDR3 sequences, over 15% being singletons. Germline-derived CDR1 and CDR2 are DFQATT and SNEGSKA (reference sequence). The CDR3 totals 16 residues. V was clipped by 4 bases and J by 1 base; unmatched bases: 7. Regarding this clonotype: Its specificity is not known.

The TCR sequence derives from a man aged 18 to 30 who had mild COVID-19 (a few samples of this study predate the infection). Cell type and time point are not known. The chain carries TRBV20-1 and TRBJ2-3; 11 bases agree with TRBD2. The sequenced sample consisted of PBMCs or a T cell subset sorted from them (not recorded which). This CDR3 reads CSANSASGGRTDTQYF. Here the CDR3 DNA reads TGCAGTGCTAACTCGGCTAGCGGGGGGCGCACAGATACGCAGTATTTT.